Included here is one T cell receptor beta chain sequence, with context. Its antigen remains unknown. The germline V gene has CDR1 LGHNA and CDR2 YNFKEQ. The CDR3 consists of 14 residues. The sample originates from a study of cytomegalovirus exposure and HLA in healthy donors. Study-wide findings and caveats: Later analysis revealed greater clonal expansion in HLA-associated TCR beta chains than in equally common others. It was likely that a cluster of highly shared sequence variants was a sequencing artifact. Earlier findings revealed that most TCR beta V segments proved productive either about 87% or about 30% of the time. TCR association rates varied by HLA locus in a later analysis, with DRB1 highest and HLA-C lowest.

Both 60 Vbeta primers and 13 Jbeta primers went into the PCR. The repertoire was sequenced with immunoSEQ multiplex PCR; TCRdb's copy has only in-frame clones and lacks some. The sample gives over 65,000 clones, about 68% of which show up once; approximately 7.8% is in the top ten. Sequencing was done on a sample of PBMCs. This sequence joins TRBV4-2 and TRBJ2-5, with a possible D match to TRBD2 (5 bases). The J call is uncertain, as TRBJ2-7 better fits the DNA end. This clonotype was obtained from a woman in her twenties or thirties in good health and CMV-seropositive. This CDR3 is CASLEEVLGYEQYF. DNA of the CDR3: TGTGCCAGCCTGGAGGAGGTTCTAGGGTACGAGCAGTACTTC.